The entry that follows covers one TCR beta chain sequence. The repertoire was sequenced with immunoSEQ multiplex PCR; TCRdb's copy has only in-frame clones and lacks some. This sample has approximately 88,000 clones; 90% to 95% occur once, and the top ten carry 2% to 2.5%. This specimen belongs to a study of T cell changes during pregnancy in multiple sclerosis. In germline, CDR1 is SGHNT, CDR2 YYREEE (reference sequence). The CDR3 consists of 17 residues. V was pared by 2 bases and J by 0 bases, with 16 bases between. The sequence came from a female donor with multiple sclerosis, enrolled in a pregnancy study. The starting material was peripheral blood, obtained in the third trimester of pregnancy. The V gene is TRBV5-4, the J gene TRBJ2-3; maybe TRBD2 (5 bases). The CDR3 is CASSLKLVRLSTDTQYF. CDR3 DNA: TGTGCCAGCAGCTTAAAACTAGTCCGATTAAGCACAGATACGCAGTATTTT.